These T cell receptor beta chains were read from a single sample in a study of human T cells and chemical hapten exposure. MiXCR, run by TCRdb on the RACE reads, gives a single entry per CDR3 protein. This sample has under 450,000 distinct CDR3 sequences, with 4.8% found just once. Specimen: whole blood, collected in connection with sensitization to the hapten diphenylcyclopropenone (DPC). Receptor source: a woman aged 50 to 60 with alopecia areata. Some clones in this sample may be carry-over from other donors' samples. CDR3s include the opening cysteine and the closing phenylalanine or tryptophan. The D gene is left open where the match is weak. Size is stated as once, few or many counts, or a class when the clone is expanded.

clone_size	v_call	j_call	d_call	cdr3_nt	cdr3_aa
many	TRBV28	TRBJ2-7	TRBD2	TGTGCCAGCAGTTCAGTAGCGGGAGCGTCCTACGAGCAGTACTTC	CASSSVAGASYEQYF
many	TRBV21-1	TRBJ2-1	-	TGTGCCAGCAGCAAAGCGGGACAGGGATACAATGAGCAGTTCTTC	CASSKAGQGYNEQFF
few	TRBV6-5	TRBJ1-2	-	TGTGCCAGCAGTTCGGGGGGGCTGGGCTATGGCTACACCTTC	CASSSGGLGYGYTF
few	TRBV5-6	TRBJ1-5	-	TGTGCCAGCAGCTTTGGGGAACAGGGAAATCAGCCCCAGCATTTT	CASSFGEQGNQPQHF
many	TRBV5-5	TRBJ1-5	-	TGTGCCAGCAGCTTGTTGTCGGGAAGTCAGCCCCAGCATTTT	CASSLLSGSQPQHF
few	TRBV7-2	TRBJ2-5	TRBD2	TGTGCCAGCAGCTTAGGACTAGCGGGGGCTGAGGGGACCCAGTACTTC	CASSLGLAGAEGTQYF
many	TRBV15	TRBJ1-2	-	TGTGCCACCAGCAGATCCGAGACTTATAACTATGGCTACACCTTC	CATSRSETYNYGYTF
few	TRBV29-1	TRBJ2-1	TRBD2	TGCAGCGTTGAAGACAAAGCGGGGGCTTACAATGAGCAGTTCTTC	CSVEDKAGAYNEQFF
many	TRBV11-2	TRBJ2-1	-	TGTGCCAGCAGTGGAACCTTTCATGAGCAGTTCTTC	CASSGTFHEQFF
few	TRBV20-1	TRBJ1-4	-	TGCAGTGCTAGAAAGGGTTGGAGCAATAATGAAAAACTGTTTTTT	CSARKGWSNNEKLFF
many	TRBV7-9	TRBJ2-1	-	TGTGCCAGCAGCTTGAACGACGTCTCCTACAATGAGCAGTTCTTC	CASSLNDVSYNEQFF
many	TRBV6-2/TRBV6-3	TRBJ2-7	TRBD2	TGTGCCAGCAGTTACCCAGCGGGGGGGAACTACGAGCAGTACTTC	CASSYPAGGNYEQYF
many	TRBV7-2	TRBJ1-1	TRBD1	TGTGCCAGCAGAAGAGGGACAGATTTAACTGAAGCTTTCTTT	CASRRGTDLTEAFF